Described below is a single T cell receptor beta chain sequence and its context. These data belong to a study of blood T cell repertoires in COVID-19. The wider study: The United States, Italy and Spain provided the acute and convalescent COVID-19 samples. PBMCs, B-cell-depleted T cells, or T cells were the source of the cDNA or gDNA that made up the material.

As handled by the study authors: Amplification from reference gene primers served as the basis for estimated nucleated cell counts. Sequenced by immunoSEQ multiplex PCR; TCRdb stores in-frame clones only, minus some. V and J calls and clone size are copied from that table; D and trimming were computed from the DNA. The sample consists of roughly 120,000 clones, 84% of them appearing once. Trimming shortened V by 1 base and J by 7 bases, and 20 bases separated the two germline ends. CDR1 and CDR2 (germline): SGHDT, YYEEEE. This CDR3 region has 16 residues. This chain uses TRBV5-6 with TRBJ1-2, with unresolved D. The clonotype was recovered from a woman between 45 and 60 years old with acute or convalescent COVID-19. Sequencing was carried out using peripheral blood. The CDR3 DNA reads as TGTGCCAGCAGCTTGTCGATGGGCGCCGGATATTCTGGCTACACCTTC. Protein product: CASSLSMGAGYSGYTF.